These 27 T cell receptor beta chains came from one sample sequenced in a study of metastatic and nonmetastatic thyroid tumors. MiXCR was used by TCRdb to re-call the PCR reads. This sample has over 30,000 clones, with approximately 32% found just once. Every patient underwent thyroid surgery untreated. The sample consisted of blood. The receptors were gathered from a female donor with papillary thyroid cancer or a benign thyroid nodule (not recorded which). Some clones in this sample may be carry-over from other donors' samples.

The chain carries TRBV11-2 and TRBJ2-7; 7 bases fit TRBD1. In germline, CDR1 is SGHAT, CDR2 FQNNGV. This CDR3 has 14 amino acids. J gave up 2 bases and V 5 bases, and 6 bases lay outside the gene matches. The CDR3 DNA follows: TGTGCCAGCAGCAAAGCCGACAGGGCCTACGAGCAGTACTTC. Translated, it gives CASSKADRAYEQYF.

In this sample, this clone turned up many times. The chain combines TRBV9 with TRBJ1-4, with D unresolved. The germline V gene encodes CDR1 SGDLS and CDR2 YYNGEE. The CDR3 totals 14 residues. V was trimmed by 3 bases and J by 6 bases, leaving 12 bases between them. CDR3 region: CASSAAIGDEKLFF. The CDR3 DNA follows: TGTGCCAGCAGCGCGGCGATAGGCGATGAAAAACTGTTTTTT.

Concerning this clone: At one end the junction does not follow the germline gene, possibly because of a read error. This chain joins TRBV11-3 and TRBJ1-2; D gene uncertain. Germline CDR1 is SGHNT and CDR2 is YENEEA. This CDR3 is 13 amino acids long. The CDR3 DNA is TGTGCCAGCAGCTTGGTACAGATCTATTGCTACACCTTC. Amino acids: CASSLVQIYCYTF.

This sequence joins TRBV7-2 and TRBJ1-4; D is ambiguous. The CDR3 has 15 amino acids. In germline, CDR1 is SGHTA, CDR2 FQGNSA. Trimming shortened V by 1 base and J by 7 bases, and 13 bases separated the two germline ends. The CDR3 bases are TGTGCCAGCAGCTTAGGGATCCGGGCGGGTGAAAAACTGTTTTTT. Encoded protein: CASSLGIRAGEKLFF.

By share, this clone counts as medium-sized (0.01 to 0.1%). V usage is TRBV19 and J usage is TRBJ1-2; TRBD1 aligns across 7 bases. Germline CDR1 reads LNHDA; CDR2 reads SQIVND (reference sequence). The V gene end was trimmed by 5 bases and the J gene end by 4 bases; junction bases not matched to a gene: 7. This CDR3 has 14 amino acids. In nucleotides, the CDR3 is TGTGCCAGTAGTCCCCCGGGGGACAGCTATGGCTACACCTTC. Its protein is CASSPPGDSYGYTF. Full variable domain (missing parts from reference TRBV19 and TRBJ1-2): DGGITQSPKYLFRKEGQNVTLSCEQNLNHDAMYWYRQDPGQGLRLIYYSQIVNDFQKGDIAEGYSVSREKKESFPLTVTSAQKNPTAFYLCASSPPGDSYGYTFGSGTRLTVV.

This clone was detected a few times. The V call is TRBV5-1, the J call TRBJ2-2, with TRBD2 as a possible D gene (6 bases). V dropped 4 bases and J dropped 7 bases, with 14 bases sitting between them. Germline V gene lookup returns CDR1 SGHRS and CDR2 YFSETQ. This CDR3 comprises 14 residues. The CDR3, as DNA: TGCGCCAGCAGCGTCAGGGCGGAGGGCGGGGAGCTGTTTTTT. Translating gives CASSVRAEGGELFF.

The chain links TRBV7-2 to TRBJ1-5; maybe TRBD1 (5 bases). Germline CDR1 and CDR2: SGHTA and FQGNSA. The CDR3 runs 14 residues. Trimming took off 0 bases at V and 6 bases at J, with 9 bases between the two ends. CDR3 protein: CASSLATGTQPQHF. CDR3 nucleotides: TGTGCCAGCAGCTTAGCCACGGGGACTCAGCCCCAGCATTTT.

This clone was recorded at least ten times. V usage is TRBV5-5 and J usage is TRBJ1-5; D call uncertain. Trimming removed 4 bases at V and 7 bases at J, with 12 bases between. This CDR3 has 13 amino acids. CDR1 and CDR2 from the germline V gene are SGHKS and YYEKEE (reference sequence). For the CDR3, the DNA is TGTGCCAGCAGCCCGAGGGCCTCCCAGCCCCAGCATTTT. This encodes CASSPRASQPQHF. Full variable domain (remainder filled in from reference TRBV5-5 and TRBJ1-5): DAGVTQSPTHLIKTRGQQVTLRCSPISGHKSVSWYQQVLGQGPQFIFQYYEKEERGRGNFPDRFSARQFPNYSSELNVNALLLGDSALYLCASSPRASQPQHFGDGTRLSIL.

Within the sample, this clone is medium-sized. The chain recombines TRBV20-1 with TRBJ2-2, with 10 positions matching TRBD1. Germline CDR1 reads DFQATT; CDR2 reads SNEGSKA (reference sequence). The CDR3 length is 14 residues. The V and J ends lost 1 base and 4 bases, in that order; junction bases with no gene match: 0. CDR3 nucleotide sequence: TGCAGTGCTAGAGGGACAGGGGGCACCGGGGAGCTGTTTTTT. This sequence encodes CSARGTGGTGELFF.

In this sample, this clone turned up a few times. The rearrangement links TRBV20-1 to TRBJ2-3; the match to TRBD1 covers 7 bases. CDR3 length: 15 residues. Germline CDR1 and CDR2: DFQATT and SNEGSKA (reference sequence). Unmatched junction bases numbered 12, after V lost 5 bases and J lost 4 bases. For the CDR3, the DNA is TGCAGTGCTGCCTTGTGGGACAGTAAGCCAGATACGCAGTATTTT. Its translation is CSAALWDSKPDTQYF.

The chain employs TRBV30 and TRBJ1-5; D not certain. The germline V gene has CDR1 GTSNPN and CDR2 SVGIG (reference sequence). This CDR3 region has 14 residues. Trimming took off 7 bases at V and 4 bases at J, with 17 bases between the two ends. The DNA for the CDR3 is TGTGCCTCCCCCGGACCGAAACGAAATCAGCCCCAGCATTTT. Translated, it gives CASPGPKRNQPQHF.

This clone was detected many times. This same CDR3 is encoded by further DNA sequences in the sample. The CDR3 here is CASSEAAGGPDTQYF. CDR3 coding DNA: TGTGCCAGCAGTGAAGCAGCGGGGGGGCCGGATACGCAGTATTTT. The chain uses TRBV6-1 and TRBJ2-3, with 10 bases that match TRBD2. This CDR3 has 15 residues. Unmatched junction bases numbered 3, after V lost 0 bases and J lost 6 bases. Germline CDR1 is MNHNS and CDR2 is SASEGT.

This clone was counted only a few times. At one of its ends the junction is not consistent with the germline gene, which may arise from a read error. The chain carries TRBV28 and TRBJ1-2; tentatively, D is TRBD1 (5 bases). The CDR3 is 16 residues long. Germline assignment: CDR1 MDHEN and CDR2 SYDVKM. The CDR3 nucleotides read TGTGCCAGCAGTCCGACAGCCGTAACTTCTAACTATGGCTACGCCTTC. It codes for CASSPTAVTSNYGYAF.

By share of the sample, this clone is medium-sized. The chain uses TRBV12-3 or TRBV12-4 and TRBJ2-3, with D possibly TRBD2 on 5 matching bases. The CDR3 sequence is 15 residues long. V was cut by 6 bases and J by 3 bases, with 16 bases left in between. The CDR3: CASSPERGPTDTQYF. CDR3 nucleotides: TGTGCCAGCAGCCCCGAACGGGGTCCTACAGATACGCAGTATTTT.

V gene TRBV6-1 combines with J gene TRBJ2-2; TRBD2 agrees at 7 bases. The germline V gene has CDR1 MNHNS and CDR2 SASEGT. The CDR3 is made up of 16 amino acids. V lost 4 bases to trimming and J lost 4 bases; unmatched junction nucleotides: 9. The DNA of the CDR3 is TGTGCCAGCAGTGGGGGGGGAGGGGAGGTCACCGGGGAGCTGTTTTTT. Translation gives CASSGGGGEVTGELFF.

CDR3 in DNA: TGCAGTGCTAGAACAGTACTATCGGGAGTCAATGAGCAGTTCTTC. It yields the protein CSARTVLSGVNEQFF. This chain joins TRBV20-1 and TRBJ2-1; D perhaps matches TRBD2 (6 bases). Looked up from germline, CDR1 is DFQATT and CDR2 is SNEGSKA (reference sequence). V shed 2 bases and J shed 6 bases, with 17 bases lying between them. The CDR3 is 15 residues long.

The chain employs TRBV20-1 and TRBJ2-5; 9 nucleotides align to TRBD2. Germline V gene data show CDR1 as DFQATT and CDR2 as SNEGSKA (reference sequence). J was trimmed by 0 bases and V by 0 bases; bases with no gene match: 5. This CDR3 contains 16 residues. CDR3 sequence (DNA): TGCAGTGCTAGAGATCTGCGGGGGGGGGACCAAGAGACCCAGTACTTC. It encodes CSARDLRGGDQETQYF.

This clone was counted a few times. CDR3 protein: CSAQTGGGNTIYF. The CDR3 DNA follows: TGCAGTGCACAGACAGGGGGAGGAAACACCATATATTTT. The chain uses TRBV20-1 and TRBJ1-3, with 9 bases matching TRBD1. CDR3 length equals 13 residues. J gave up 4 bases and V 6 bases, and 4 bases lay outside the gene matches. The germline CDR1 and CDR2 sequences are DFQATT and SNEGSKA (reference sequence).

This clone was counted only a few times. The DNA of the CDR3 is TGTGCCAGCAGTTTGTCAAGGGGGCAATCAGATACGCAGTATTTT. Translation gives CASSLSRGQSDTQYF. This chain connects TRBV12-3 or TRBV12-4 to TRBJ2-3; 7 bases are shared with TRBD1. Trimming removed 3 bases from V and 4 bases from J; junction bases left unmatched: 7. The CDR3 extends over 15 amino acids.

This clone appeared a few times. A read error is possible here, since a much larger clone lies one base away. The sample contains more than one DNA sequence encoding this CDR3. CDR3 amino acids: CASSEGGGGYTF. For the CDR3, the DNA is TGTGCCAGCAGCGAGGGGGGGGGTGGCTACACCTTC. The rearrangement uses TRBV9 and TRBJ1-2, with D tentatively TRBD1 (6 bases). Between the trimmed V and J ends, which lost 3 bases and 7 bases, there was a span of 10 bases. CDR1 and CDR2 (germline): SGDLS, YYNGEE. This CDR3 contains 12 residues.

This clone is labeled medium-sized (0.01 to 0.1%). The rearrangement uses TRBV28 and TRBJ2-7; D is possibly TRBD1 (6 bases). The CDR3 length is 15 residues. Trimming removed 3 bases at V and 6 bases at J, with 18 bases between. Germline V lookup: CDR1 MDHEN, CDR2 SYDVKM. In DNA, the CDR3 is TGTGCCAGCAGTTTGCGGAAACTTCAGGGGCCCGAGCAGTACTTC. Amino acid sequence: CASSLRKLQGPEQYF.

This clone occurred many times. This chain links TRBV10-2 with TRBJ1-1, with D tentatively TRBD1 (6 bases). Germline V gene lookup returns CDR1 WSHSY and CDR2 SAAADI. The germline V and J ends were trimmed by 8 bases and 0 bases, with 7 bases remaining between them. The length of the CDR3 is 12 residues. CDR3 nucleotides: TGCGCCAGCGGACAGCTGAACACTGAAGCTTTCTTT. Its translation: CASGQLNTEAFF.

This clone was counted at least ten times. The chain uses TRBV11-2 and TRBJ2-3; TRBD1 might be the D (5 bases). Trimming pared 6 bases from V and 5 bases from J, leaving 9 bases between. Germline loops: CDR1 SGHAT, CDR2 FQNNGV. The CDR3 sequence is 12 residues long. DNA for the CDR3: TGTGCCAGCAGTCATCAGGGAGATACGCAGTATTTT. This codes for CASSHQGDTQYF.

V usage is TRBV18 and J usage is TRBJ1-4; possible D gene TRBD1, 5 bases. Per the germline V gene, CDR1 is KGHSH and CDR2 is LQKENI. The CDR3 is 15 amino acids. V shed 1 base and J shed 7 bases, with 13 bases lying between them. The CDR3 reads CASSPRGGWGEKLFF. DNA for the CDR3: TGTGCCAGCTCACCACGGGGGGGATGGGGTGAAAAACTGTTTTTT.

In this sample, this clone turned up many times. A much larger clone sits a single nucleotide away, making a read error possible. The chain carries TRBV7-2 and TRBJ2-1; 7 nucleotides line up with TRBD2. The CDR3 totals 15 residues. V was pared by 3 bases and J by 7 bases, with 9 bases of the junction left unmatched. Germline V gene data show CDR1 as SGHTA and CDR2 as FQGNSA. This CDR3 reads CASSFSLTSVNEQFF. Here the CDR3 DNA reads TGTGCCAGCAGCTTCTCGCTTACTAGCGTTAATGAGCAGTTCTTC.

CDR3 sequence (DNA): TGTGAAAGCAGTTTATGGGGGACATGGGGTTCCTACGAGCAGTACTTC. Translation: CESSLWGTWGSYEQYF. The J gene is TRBJ2-7, the V gene TRBV28; TRBD1 might be the D (6 bases). The CDR3 totals 16 residues. The V gene's germline CDR1 is MDHEN and CDR2 SYDVKM.

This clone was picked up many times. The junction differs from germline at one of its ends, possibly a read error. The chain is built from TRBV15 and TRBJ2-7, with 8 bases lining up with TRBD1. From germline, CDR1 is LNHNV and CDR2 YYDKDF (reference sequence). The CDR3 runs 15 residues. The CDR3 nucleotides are TGTGCCACCAGCAGAGACCAGGGGGCGAAATACGAGCAGCACTTC. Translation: CATSRDQGAKYEQHF. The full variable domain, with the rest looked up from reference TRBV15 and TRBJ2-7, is DAMVIQNPRYQVTQFGKPVTLSCSQTLNHNVMYWYQQKSSQAPKLLFHYYDKDFNNEADTPDNFQSRRPNTSFCFLDIRSPGLGDTAMYLCATSRDQGAKYEQHFGPGTRLTVT.